This T cell receptor (beta chain) was retrieved from a study of T cell changes during pregnancy in multiple sclerosis. The repertoire was sequenced with immunoSEQ multiplex PCR; TCRdb's copy has only in-frame clones and lacks some. The table has around 40,000 clones, about 90% seen once. Trimming pared 6 bases from V and 0 bases from J, leaving 9 bases between. The CDR3 has 14 amino acids. Germline V CDR1 and CDR2: MNHEY, SMNVEV (reference sequence). Sequencing used CD8+ T cells from peripheral blood mononuclear cells, obtained before pregnancy. The sequence came from a female donor with multiple sclerosis, enrolled in a pregnancy study. The chain combines TRBV27 with TRBJ1-5, with a tentative D call TRBD1 (5 bases). The CDR3 here is CASRRGFSNQPQHF. The CDR3 DNA is TGTGCCAGCAGAAGGGGTTTTAGCAATCAGCCCCAGCATTTT.